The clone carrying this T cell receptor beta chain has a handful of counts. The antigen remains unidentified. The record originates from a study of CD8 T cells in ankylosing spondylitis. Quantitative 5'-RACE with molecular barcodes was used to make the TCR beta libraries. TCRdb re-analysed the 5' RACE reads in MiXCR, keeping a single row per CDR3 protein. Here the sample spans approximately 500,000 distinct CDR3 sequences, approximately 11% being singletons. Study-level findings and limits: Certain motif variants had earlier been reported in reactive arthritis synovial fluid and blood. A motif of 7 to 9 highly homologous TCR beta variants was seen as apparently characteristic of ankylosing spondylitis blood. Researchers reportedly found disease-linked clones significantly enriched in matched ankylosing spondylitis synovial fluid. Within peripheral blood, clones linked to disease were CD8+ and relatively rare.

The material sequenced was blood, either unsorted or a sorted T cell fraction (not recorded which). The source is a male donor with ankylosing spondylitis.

The CDR3 DNA is TGTGCCAGCAGCTCCCTAAGCGGGAGACTCGAGCAGTACTTC. It specifies CASSSLSGRLEQYF. The chain is built from TRBV11-2 and TRBJ2-7, with 8 bases matching TRBD2. This CDR3 has 14 residues. Germline V gives CDR1 SGHAT, CDR2 FQNNGV. Trimming removed 4 bases from V and 6 bases from J; junction bases left unmatched: 8. Full variable domain (outside the CDR3, taken from reference TRBV11-2 and TRBJ2-7): EAGVAQSPRYKIIEKRQSVAFWCNPISGHATLYWYQQILGQGPKLLIQFQNNGVVDDSQLPKDRFSAERLKGVDSTLKIQPAKLEDSAVYLCASSSLSGRLEQYFGPGTRLTVT.